One and the same sample provided the 27 T cell receptor beta chains below, sequenced in a study of blood T cell repertoires in COVID-19. The table came from immunoSEQ multiplex PCR; TCRdb's copy has only in-frame clones and leaves some out. The sample shows about 89,000 clones, about 95% of them seen only once. The sample consisted of peripheral blood. These receptors originate from a human donor with active COVID-19. The donor label of this sample is uncertain.

This clone was seen only once. The chain combines TRBV5-8 with TRBJ2-2; the D gene is possibly TRBD1 (5 bases). The V gene lost 2 bases and the J gene lost 4 bases, with 6 bases spanning the gap. The germline CDR1 and CDR2 sequences are SGHTS and YDEGEE. The CDR3 loop spans 13 amino acids. The CDR3 protein is CASSFRATGELFF. The DNA for the CDR3 is TGTGCCAGCAGCTTCAGGGCCACCGGGGAGCTGTTTTTT.

The V gene is TRBV19, the J gene TRBJ2-7; 11 bases are shared with TRBD1. The CDR3 sequence is 14 residues long. V was pared by 2 bases and J by 8 bases, with 5 bases of the junction left unmatched. CDR1 and CDR2 from the germline V gene are LNHDA and SQIVND (reference sequence). The CDR3 coding sequence is TGTGCCAGTAGTATAACTGGGACAGGGGGAAAGCAGTACTTC. As protein: CASSITGTGGKQYF.

This chain connects TRBV28 to TRBJ2-5, with 7 bases fitting TRBD1. CDR1 and CDR2 (germline): MDHEN, SYDVKM. Losses at the gene ends were 5 bases for V and 1 base for J; bases not matched to a gene: 4. This CDR3 comprises 14 residues. This chain's CDR3 is CASSLDRVQETQYF. DNA of the CDR3: TGTGCCAGCAGTCTAGACAGGGTCCAAGAGACCCAGTACTTC.

V gene TRBV5-1 combines with J gene TRBJ2-3; no clear D gene. Germline CDR1 is SGHRS and CDR2 is YFSETQ. The CDR3 runs to 14 residues. V was pared by 2 bases and J by 0 bases, with 7 bases between. The CDR3 sequence: CASSFGTSTDTQYF. As DNA, the CDR3 is TGCGCCAGCAGCTTCGGTACGAGCACAGATACGCAGTATTTT.

The rearrangement joins TRBV28 to TRBJ2-1; 8 bases line up with TRBD2. The length of the CDR3 is 14 residues. Germline-derived CDR1 and CDR2 are MDHEN and SYDVKM. Trimming removed 8 bases from V and 8 bases from J; junction bases left unmatched: 11. This CDR3 reads CASQRAGALYEQFF. In DNA form, the CDR3 reads TGTGCCAGCCAAAGAGCGGGAGCACTCTATGAGCAGTTCTTC.

The J gene is TRBJ2-1, the V gene TRBV12-2; the table's D call, TRBD2, was not checked against the DNA. TRBV12-2 is assigned pseudogene status. The CDR3 length is 16 residues. In nucleotides, the CDR3 is TGTGCAAGTCGCTTGGGGACTAGCGGGACGTACAATGAGCAGTTCTTC. Translating gives CASRLGTSGTYNEQFF.

The chain employs TRBV6-5 and TRBJ1-2; 8 bases agree with TRBD1. CDR1 MNHEY and CDR2 SVGAGI come from the germline V gene. This CDR3 comprises 14 residues. Unmatched junction bases numbered 6, after V lost 6 bases and J lost 3 bases. The CDR3 DNA sequence: TGTGCCAGCAGCCGATCGACAGGGGACTATGGCTACACCTTC. Encoded protein: CASSRSTGDYGYTF.

The chain employs TRBV5-4 and TRBJ2-1; D gene uncertain. In germline, CDR1 is SGHNT, CDR2 YYREEE (reference sequence). CDR3 length: 13 residues. V lost 5 bases to trimming and J lost 5 bases, with 11 bases between them. This chain's CDR3 is CASSLRVNNEQFF. The CDR3 bases are TGTGCCAGCAGTCTTCGGGTCAACAATGAGCAGTTCTTC.

J is TRBJ2-3 and V is TRBV7-9; D not certain. V shed 7 bases and J shed 4 bases, with 9 bases lying between them. The germline CDR1 and CDR2 sequences are SEHNR and FQNEAQ (reference sequence). The CDR3 covers 12 residues. The CDR3 coding sequence is TGTGCCAGCACCTCAGGCGCAGATACGCAGTATTTT. Translated, it gives CASTSGADTQYF.

The chain carries TRBV27 and TRBJ2-3, with 11 bases matching TRBD2. V was clipped by 0 bases and J by 9 bases; unmatched bases: 14. CDR1 and CDR2 from the germline V gene are MNHEY and SMNVEV (reference sequence). This CDR3 contains 18 residues. CDR3 sequence (DNA): TGTGCCAGCAGTTTATCGTTACCTAGCGGGGGGCCTGAACTGACGCAGTATTTT. The encoded protein is CASSLSLPSGGPELTQYF.

This clone was seen just once. The chain links TRBV5-5 to TRBJ1-5, with a tentative D call TRBD1 (6 bases). The CDR3 is 14 residues long. The germline V gene has CDR1 SGHKS and CDR2 YYEKEE (reference sequence). V lost 2 bases and J lost 5, with 11 bases in between. The DNA for the CDR3 is TGTGCCAGCAGCTTTGGACAGAACCATCAGCCCCAGCATTTT. Protein sequence: CASSFGQNHQPQHF.

The chain recombines TRBV7-9 with TRBJ2-2; 7 nucleotides agree with TRBD1. CDR3 length: 16 amino acids. V lost 0 bases and J lost 4; bases outside the gene matches: 5. The germline CDR1 and CDR2 sequences are SEHNR and FQNEAQ (reference sequence). The CDR3 region is CASSLATGRSTGELFF. CDR3 DNA sequence: TGTGCCAGCAGCTTAGCGACAGGGCGTAGCACCGGGGAGCTGTTTTTT.

The chain is built from TRBV7-2 and TRBJ2-1; 10 nucleotides match TRBD2. This CDR3 spans 16 amino acids. The V segment lost 5 bases and the J segment 4 bases; nucleotides outside the gene matches: 8. Germline CDR1 reads SGHTA; CDR2 reads FQGNSA. CDR3 sequence: CASSNLAGDAYNEQFF. The DNA of the CDR3 is TGTGCCAGCAGCAACCTAGCGGGAGACGCGTACAATGAGCAGTTCTTC.

The rearrangement joins TRBV6-5 to TRBJ1-4; a weak D match, TRBD1 (5 bases). Deletions cut 0 bases from V and 7 bases from J, with 12 bases between. The CDR3 consists of 15 residues. CDR1 and CDR2 from the germline V gene are MNHEY and SVGAGI. This chain's CDR3 is CASSYSAPTGEKLFF. The CDR3 DNA follows: TGTGCCAGCAGTTACTCCGCGCCTACAGGTGAAAAACTGTTTTTT.

CDR3 in DNA: TGTGCCACCAGCACGGGGGGAAGCTCCTACGAGCAGTACTTC. Amino acids: CATSTGGSSYEQYF. This chain uses TRBV15 with TRBJ2-7, with 7 bases identical to TRBD2. Germline assignment: CDR1 LNHNV and CDR2 YYDKDF (reference sequence). The V gene end was trimmed by 4 bases and the J gene end by 0 bases; junction bases not matched to a gene: 3. The CDR3 is 14 amino acids.

This clone has a single count. This chain joins TRBV6-2 or TRBV6-3 and TRBJ1-5; 12 bases match TRBD1. The CDR3 loop spans 19 amino acids. Looked up from germline, CDR1 is MNHEY and CDR2 is SVGEGT. With 2 bases clipped from V and 0 bases from J, the junction kept 8 bases outside the gene matches. Here the CDR3 reads CASSYTPGQGASSNQPQHF. CDR3 coding DNA: TGTGCCAGCAGTTACACGCCGGGACAGGGGGCGTCTAGCAATCAGCCCCAGCATTTT.

The chain links TRBV27 to TRBJ1-3; TRBD1 agrees at 8 bases. Germline CDR1 MNHEY, CDR2 SMNVEV (reference sequence). This CDR3 has 14 residues. V trimming: 6 bases; J trimming: 3 bases; junction bases outside the gene matches: 4. Here the CDR3 DNA reads TGTGCCAGCAGACCGACAGGGGATGGAAACACCATATATTTT. It codes for CASRPTGDGNTIYF.

Comments on this clone: Other nucleotide sequences in the sample specify the same CDR3. The V and J genes are TRBV7-2 and TRBJ2-5; D may be TRBD2 (6 bases). CDR1 and CDR2 from the germline V gene are SGHTA and FQGNSA. V dropped 1 base and J dropped 5 bases, with 8 bases sitting between them. The CDR3 runs 13 residues. This CDR3 is CASSLVGGETQYF. CDR3 DNA sequence: TGTGCCAGCAGCTTAGTAGGAGGGGAGACCCAGTACTTC.

The chain carries TRBV28 and TRBJ2-7; perhaps TRBD2 as D (5 bases). Looked up from germline, CDR1 is MDHEN and CDR2 is SYDVKM. CDR3 length: 15 residues. The V gene lost 1 base and the J gene lost 5 bases, with 15 bases spanning the gap. The CDR3 nucleotides are TGTGCCAGCAGTTTATTTGAGGGCCTTCAACACGAGCAGTACTTC. Translating gives CASSLFEGLQHEQYF.

V usage is TRBV7-2 and J usage is TRBJ2-2; 7 nucleotides agree with TRBD2. The CDR3 covers 15 residues. V lost 6 bases, J lost 3 bases, and 7 bases stayed unmatched. Germline CDR1 and CDR2: SGHTA and FQGNSA. The CDR3 DNA is TGTGCCAGCAGTTTTAAAGCGGGACACACCGGGGAGCTGTTTTTT. It yields the protein CASSFKAGHTGELFF.

J is TRBJ2-1 and V is TRBV27; the match to TRBD2 covers 7 bases. Germline loops: CDR1 MNHEY, CDR2 SMNVEV (reference sequence). The CDR3 contains 13 residues. Trimming at V came to 3 bases and at J to 10 bases, leaving 6 bases not matched to a gene. The CDR3 nucleotides read TGTGCCAGCAGTTTGGGGGGGTTCCGGGAGCAGTTCTTC. Its protein product is CASSLGGFREQFF.

The rearrangement links TRBV19 to TRBJ2-2; D ambiguous. Trimming shortened V by 1 base and J by 6 bases, and 6 bases separated the two germline ends. The germline gives CDR1 LNHDA, CDR2 SQIVND (reference sequence). CDR3 size: 13 residues. The CDR3 bases are TGTGCCAGTAGTATAGGGCTAGCCGGGGAGCTGTTTTTT. It yields the protein CASSIGLAGELFF.

This sequence joins TRBV6-4 and TRBJ2-2, with 9 bases identical to TRBD1. V was pared by 10 bases and J by 6 bases, with 15 bases of the junction left unmatched. The CDR3 contains 16 residues. The germline V gene has CDR1 MRHNA and CDR2 SNTAGT. The CDR3 loop reads CATFRDRVGNAGELFF. The CDR3, as DNA: TGTGCCACCTTCCGGGACAGGGTTGGAAATGCCGGGGAGCTGTTTTTT.

This clone was observed once. The chain combines TRBV7-9 with TRBJ2-1; a possible D gene is TRBD1 (6 bases). The CDR3 is made up of 14 amino acids. Germline CDR1 SEHNR, CDR2 FQNEAQ (reference sequence). Trimming took 0 bases from V and 9 from J, leaving 12 bases between them. The CDR3 DNA is TGTGCCAGCAGCTTAGCCGGACGAGGGGGTGAGCAGTTCTTC. This translates into CASSLAGRGGEQFF.

This chain links TRBV5-4 with TRBJ2-1; TRBD2 is a possible D gene (6 bases). Trimming left V 0 bases short and J 4 bases short, with 11 bases between. The germline V gene has CDR1 SGHNT and CDR2 YYREEE (reference sequence). The CDR3 contains 15 residues. Written as DNA, the CDR3 is TGTGCCAGCAGCTTGGAATCTAGCGTTTACAATGAGCAGTTCTTC. It yields the protein CASSLESSVYNEQFF.

The chain carries TRBV5-5 and TRBJ1-2; TRBD1 matches 10 bases. Germline CDR1 reads SGHKS; CDR2 reads YYEKEE (reference sequence). Losses at the gene ends were 1 base for V and 2 bases for J; bases not matched to a gene: 5. The CDR3 runs to 16 residues. The CDR3 loop is CASSLIPGQGNYGYTF. CDR3 in DNA: TGTGCCAGCAGCTTGATCCCGGGACAGGGGAACTATGGCTACACCTTC.

Concerning this clone itself: The junction does not match germline at one end; this may be a read error. The rearrangement uses TRBV24-1 and TRBJ2-2, with 9 bases identical to TRBD1. The CDR3 is 16 amino acids. Per germline, CDR1 KGHDR and CDR2 SFDVKD. The CDR3 spells CATSDGDRGNNGELFF. CDR3 nucleotides: TGTGCCACCAGTGATGGCGACAGGGGGAACAACGGGGAGCTGTTTTTT.